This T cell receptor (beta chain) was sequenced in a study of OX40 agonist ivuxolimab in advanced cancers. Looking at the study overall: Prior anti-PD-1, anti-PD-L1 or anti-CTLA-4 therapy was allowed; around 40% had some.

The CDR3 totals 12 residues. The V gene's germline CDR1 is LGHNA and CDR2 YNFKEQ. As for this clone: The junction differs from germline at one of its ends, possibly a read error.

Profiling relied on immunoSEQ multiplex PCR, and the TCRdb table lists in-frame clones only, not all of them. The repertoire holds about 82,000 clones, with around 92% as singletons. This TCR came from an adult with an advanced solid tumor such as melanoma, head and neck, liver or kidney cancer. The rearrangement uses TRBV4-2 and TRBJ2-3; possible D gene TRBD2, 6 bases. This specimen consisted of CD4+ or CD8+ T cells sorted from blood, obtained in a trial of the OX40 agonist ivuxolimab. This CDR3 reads CASSQAGLGNFF. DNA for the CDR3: TGTGCCAGCAGCCAGGCGGGGCTGGGGAACTTTTTT.